The rows below give T cell receptor beta chains drawn from one sample of a study of blood T cell repertoires in COVID-19. Clones were read by immunoSEQ multiplex PCR, and TCRdb kept only the in-frame ones, dropping some. The sample lists about 45,000 clones; approximately 90% were seen once. Sequencing used peripheral blood. These receptors came from a human donor in a cohort sampled during active COVID-19. Both conserved end residues are part of each CDR3. A D gene is named only where the DNA matches it firmly. For some rows the clone size is stated as once, few or many, or as a class when expanded; others skip it.

v_call	d_call	j_call	clone_size	cdr3_length	cdr3_aa	cdr3_nt
TRBV14	TRBD1	TRBJ2-7	.	14	CASSQAGQGIRQYF	TGTGCCAGCAGCCAAGCCGGACAGGGCATTCGGCAGTACTTC
TRBV6-6	TRBD1	TRBJ2-7	.	14	CASARTGGVYEQYF	TGTGCCAGCGCCCGGACAGGGGGCGTATACGAGCAGTACTTC
TRBV6-5	TRBD1	TRBJ1-2	.	15	CASSSPGQGDYGYTF	TGTGCCAGCAGTTCCCCGGGACAGGGAGACTATGGCTACACCTTC
TRBV27	.	TRBJ1-5	.	17	CASSLSWQGRSNQPQHF	TGTGCCAGCAGTTTATCGTGGCAGGGAAGAAGCAATCAGCCCCAGCATTTT
TRBV10-3	TRBD1	TRBJ1-1	once	14	CAISDPGGKGEAFF	TGTGCCATCAGTGACCCAGGGGGCAAGGGTGAAGCTTTCTTT
TRBV6-5	.	TRBJ2-3	.	14	CASSYISGSDTQYF	TGTGCCAGCAGTTACATTAGCGGCTCCGATACGCAGTATTTT
TRBV5-1	.	TRBJ2-3	.	12	CASSLAGDTQYF	TGCGCCAGCAGCTTGGCGGGAGATACGCAGTATTTT
TRBV6-6	TRBD1	TRBJ2-7	.	15	CASSSSGTGSNEQYF	TGTGCCAGCAGTTCTTCCGGGACAGGGAGCAACGAGCAGTACTTC
TRBV12-5	.	TRBJ2-2	.	18	CASGLVAGAGGSTGELFF	TGTGCTAGTGGTTTGGTGGCAGGGGCAGGGGGGTCGACCGGGGAGCTGTTTTTT
TRBV10-3	.	TRBJ1-1	.	15	CAISDAGLSNTEAFF	TGTGCCATCAGTGACGCGGGCCTGTCGAACACTGAAGCTTTCTTT
TRBV9	TRBD1	TRBJ1-1	.	14	CASSVGQGDTEAFF	TGTGCCAGCAGCGTAGGCCAGGGGGACACTGAAGCTTTCTTT
TRBV14	TRBD1	TRBJ1-1	.	15	CASSQVPGGATEAFF	TGTGCCAGCAGCCAAGTCCCAGGGGGCGCGACTGAAGCTTTCTTT
TRBV19	TRBD1	TRBJ2-2	once	14	CASSRGQLVGELFF	TGTGCCAGTAGTAGGGGACAGTTAGTCGGGGAGCTGTTTTTT
TRBV5-6	TRBD1	TRBJ1-2	.	14	CASSHSQGMGGYTF	TGTGCCAGCAGCCACTCACAGGGGATGGGAGGCTACACCTTC
TRBV19	.	TRBJ2-7	.	15	CASSIQATRIVEQYF	TGTGCCAGTAGTATTCAAGCCACCAGGATAGTCGAGCAGTACTTC
TRBV12-3/TRBV12-4	.	TRBJ1-6	.	13	CASSSGRNSPLHF	TGTGCCAGCAGTTCGGGTCGGAATTCACCCCTCCACTTT
TRBV7-9	.	TRBJ1-3	.	12	CASRENGNTIYF	TGTGCCAGCCGGGAAAACGGAAACACCATATATTTT
TRBV9	TRBD2	TRBJ2-5	.	15	CASSERSGGAGTQYF	TGTGCCAGCAGCGAGAGGAGCGGGGGGGCCGGGACCCAGTACTTC
TRBV11-2	.	TRBJ1-1	.	19	CASSLKWSLKEVGHTEAFF	TGTGCCAGCAGCTTAAAATGGTCTCTCAAAGAGGTGGGTCACACTGAAGCTTTCTTT
TRBV7-3	.	TRBJ2-2	.	13	CASSSQGTGELFF	TGTGCCAGCAGCTCTCAGGGGACCGGGGAGCTGTTTTTT
TRBV28	TRBD1	TRBJ2-5	.	14	CASRGAGGPQTQYF	TGTGCCAGCAGGGGGGCAGGGGGCCCGCAGACCCAGTACTTC
TRBV19	.	TRBJ1-1	.	14	CASSRGSLNTEAFF	TGTGCCAGTAGTCGGGGGTCACTGAACACTGAAGCTTTCTTT
TRBV7-2	.	TRBJ2-7	.	13	CASSLVSLSEQYF	TGTGCCAGCAGCTTAGTCTCCCTTTCGGAGCAGTACTTC
TRBV2	.	TRBJ2-5	.	14	CASTMRGLQETQYF	TGTGCCAGCACTATGCGGGGGCTTCAAGAGACCCAGTACTTC
TRBV5-1	.	TRBJ2-3	.	14	CASSLGSQTDTQYF	TGCGCCAGCAGCTTGGGTTCCCAGACAGATACGCAGTATTTT
TRBV18	.	TRBJ1-6	once	15	CASSDSEAGPSPLHF	TGTGCCAGCTCCGACTCCGAGGCAGGGCCTTCACCCCTCCACTTT
TRBV14	.	TRBJ1-3	.	15	CASSVARGTGNTIYF	TGTGCCAGCAGCGTGGCTAGGGGGACTGGAAACACCATATATTTT
TRBV6-6	.	TRBJ1-1	once	13	CASSTAGKTEAFF	TGTGCCAGCAGTACGGCGGGGAAAACTGAAGCTTTCTTT
TRBV21-1	.	TRBJ1-5	.	18	CASSPRDRGREGNQPQHF	TGTGCCAGCAGCCCGCGGGACAGGGGGCGAGAGGGCAATCAGCCCCAGCATTTT
TRBV19	.	TRBJ1-1	.	13	CASSIARGTEAFF	TGTGCCAGTAGTATCGCCAGGGGCACTGAAGCTTTCTTT
TRBV5-6	.	TRBJ2-7	.	15	CASSLAGQDHYEQYF	TGTGCCAGCAGCTTAGCGGGACAGGACCACTACGAGCAGTACTTC
TRBV3-1/TRBV3-2	.	TRBJ2-2	.	14	CASSPQSRGGELFF	TGTGCCAGCAGCCCCCAAAGCAGGGGCGGGGAGCTGTTTTTT
TRBV23-1	TRBD2	TRBJ2-1	once	10	CISGGNEQFF	TGCATTTCGGGAGGCAATGAGCAGTTCTTC
TRBV7-9	.	TRBJ2-7	.	15	CASSLIQGSLYEQYF	TGTGCCAGCAGCTTAATACAGGGCTCCCTCTACGAGCAGTACTTC
TRBV6-6	.	TRBJ1-2	.	13	CATIQGTNYGYTF	TGTGCCACTATCCAGGGGACTAACTATGGCTACACCTTC
TRBV7-6	.	TRBJ2-7	.	14	CASSSGWGPYEQYF	TGTGCCAGCAGCTCCGGATGGGGGCCCTACGAGCAGTACTTC
TRBV6-4	.	TRBJ2-2	.	15	CASSQEQGISGELFF	TGTGCCAGCAGTCAGGAACAGGGAATATCCGGGGAGCTGTTTTTT
TRBV7-2	.	TRBJ2-7	.	14	CASSSRDTAYEQYF	TGTGCCAGCAGCTCCCGGGACACAGCTTACGAGCAGTACTTC
TRBV7-9	.	TRBJ1-5	.	16	CASSLVGLRDNQPQHF	TGTGCCAGCAGCTTAGTGGGACTGCGGGACAATCAGCCCCAGCATTTT
TRBV24-1	.	TRBJ1-6	.	10	CARSGSPLHF	TGTGCCCGGTCGGGTTCACCCCTCCACTTT
TRBV4-3	.	TRBJ2-5	.	13	CASSQRVVETQYF	TGCGCCAGCAGCCAACGGGTGGTTGAGACCCAGTACTTC
TRBV7-3	.	TRBJ2-1	.	14	CASSLRLDDNEQFF	TGTGCCAGCAGCTTAAGACTAGATGACAATGAGCAGTTCTTC
TRBV19	.	TRBJ1-5	.	14	CASSTTGINQPQHF	TGTGCCAGTAGTACCACAGGGATCAATCAGCCCCAGCATTTT